These T cell receptor beta chains were read from a single sample in a study of blood T cell repertoires in COVID-19. Method: immunoSEQ multiplex PCR; TCRdb's copy keeps in-frame clones and lacks some. This table holds some 150,000 clones, around nine tenths found once. The sequencing sample was made of PBMCs or T cells enriched from blood (not recorded which). All receptors come from a woman in her twenties or thirties with acute COVID-19. Both conserved end residues are trimmed from each CDR3.

v_call	j_call	cdr3_length	cdr3_aa
TRBV5-6	TRBJ2-1	12	ASSYPGTSNEQF
TRBV6-4	TRBJ2-1	12	ASSKRLADNEQF
TRBV28	TRBJ1-1	12	ASSPGQPLTEAF
TRBV7-3	TRBJ1-5	17	ASSLRGQGARYSNQPQH
TRBV7-9	TRBJ2-1	14	ASSLALAGSYNEQF
TRBV7-8	TRBJ2-7	11	ASRASATHEQY
TRBV7-8	TRBJ1-2	12	ASSLAFTEYGYT
TRBV7-2	TRBJ2-4	14	ASSLVTGASKNIQY
TRBV18	TRBJ2-7	11	ASSEGGLYEQY
TRBV25-1	TRBJ2-6	13	AGQVAGSGANVLT
TRBV3-1/TRBV3-2	TRBJ2-1	12	ASSQDYNYNEQF
TRBV5-1	TRBJ1-4	13	ASSLPTGENEKLF
TRBV7-9	TRBJ2-1	14	ASSLSGGGSYNEQF
TRBV9	TRBJ2-1	11	ASSVGSYNEQF
TRBV28	TRBJ1-2	10	ASGGGNYGYT
TRBV30	TRBJ1-5	12	AWSVRGNGQPQH
TRBV11-2	TRBJ2-7	13	ASSLAQGTTYEQY